The rows below give T cell receptor beta chains drawn from one sample of a study of blood T cell repertoires in COVID-19. Measured with immunoSEQ multiplex PCR; TCRdb has only the in-frame clones, and not every one. The table records 310,000 or so clones, approximately 84% of them present only once. The sequenced sample consisted of PBMCs or T cells enriched from blood (not recorded which). These receptors originate from a woman between 18 and 29 years old who had recovered from COVID-19. Each CDR3 is given with its conserved first and last residue. The D gene is left open where the match is weak. Where a row states a size, it is once, few, many or the class of an expanded clone; other rows omit it.

size	D	J	V	DNA	CDR3
few	.	TRBJ1-2	TRBV30	TGTGCCTGCCTAAACGAGCTTGTTCTTTTC	CACLNELVLF
.	TRBD1	TRBJ2-3	TRBV9	TGTGCCAGCAGCGAATGGACAGGGGGGAGCACAGATACGCAGTATTTT	CASSEWTGGSTDTQYF
once	.	TRBJ1-6	TRBV6-5	TGTGCCAGCAGTTACCGAAGCGGCTCCTATAATTCACCCCTCCACTTT	CASSYRSGSYNSPLHF
.	TRBD2	TRBJ2-1	TRBV4-1	TGCGCCAGCAGCCAAGTCGCGGGAGGGCCGAACAATGAGCAGTTCTTC	CASSQVAGGPNNEQFF
.	TRBD2	TRBJ2-7	TRBV2	TGTGCCAGCAGTGGGGGACTAGCGGGAGGGTACGAGCAGTACTTC	CASSGGLAGGYEQYF
.	.	TRBJ1-6	TRBV18	TGTGCCAGCTCACCGAACAGGGCAAATTCACCCCTCCACTTT	CASSPNRANSPLHF
.	.	TRBJ1-5	TRBV28	TGTGCCAGCAGTTTGCAGGGCCACAATCAGCCCCAGCATTTT	CASSLQGHNQPQHF
.	.	TRBJ1-1	TRBV5-1	TGCGCCAGCAGCTTACTGCAGAACACTGAAGCTTTCTTT	CASSLLQNTEAFF
.	TRBD2	TRBJ2-7	TRBV27	TGTGCCAGCAGTTTCTTACTAGCGGGGGACTACGAGCAGTACTTC	CASSFLLAGDYEQYF
once	TRBD2	TRBJ2-5	TRBV7-9	TGTGCCAGCAGCTTAGGAGGAGCGGGGGGGCCGGAGACCCAGTACTTC	CASSLGGAGGPETQYF